Given below is one T cell receptor (beta chain) in context. Antigen unknown. A read error may produce the germline difference seen at one junction end. Three rounds of nested PCR, following a modified ARM-PCR protocol, produced the TCRbeta library. One entry per CDR3 protein results from TCRdb running MiXCR on the multiplex PCR reads. The table includes some 84,000 distinct CDR3 sequences, approximately 57% detected once. No cell sorting was done before RNA was extracted from the tissue. The germline gives CDR1 MGHRA, CDR2 YSYEKL. This CDR3 has 13 amino acids. The sample comes from a study of tumor and adjacent non-tumor tissue in lung cancer. The overall study: Each sample yielded approximately 4.2 million productive TCRbeta reads on average. Whole-study results and caveats: TCR diversity was significantly greater in tumor than normal lung tissue. Patients with more diverse tumor TCRs had worse survival. Top 100 clones took a larger repertoire share in normal lung.

Material for sequencing was lung tumor tissue. The source of this sequence is a man between 65 and 79 years old with non-small cell lung cancer. The chain has TRBV4-1 and TRBJ2-7, with 14 bases identical to TRBD2. CDR3 in amino acids: CASNQGLAGDRYF. For the CDR3, the DNA is TGTGCCAGCAACCAGGGACTAGCGGGGGACCGTTACTTC.